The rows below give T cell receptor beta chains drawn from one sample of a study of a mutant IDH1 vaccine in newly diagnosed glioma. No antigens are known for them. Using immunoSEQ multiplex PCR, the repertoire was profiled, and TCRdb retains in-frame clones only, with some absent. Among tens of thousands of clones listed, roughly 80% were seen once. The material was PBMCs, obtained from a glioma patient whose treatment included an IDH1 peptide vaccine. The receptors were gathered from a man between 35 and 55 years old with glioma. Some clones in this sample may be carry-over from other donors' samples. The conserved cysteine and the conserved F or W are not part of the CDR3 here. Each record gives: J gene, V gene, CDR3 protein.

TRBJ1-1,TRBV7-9,ASSLQGKPAF
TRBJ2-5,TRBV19,ASSWGQETQY
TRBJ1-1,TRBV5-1,ASSFGLTNTEAF
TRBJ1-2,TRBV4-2,ASSQIQGRYGYT
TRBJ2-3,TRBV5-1,ASSLGLAGGLPDTQY
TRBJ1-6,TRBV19,ASSIGGGDRNNSPLH
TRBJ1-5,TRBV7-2,ASSLGVYQPQH
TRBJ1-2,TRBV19,ASSMSVDFYGYT
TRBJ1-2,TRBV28,ASRSGNYGYT
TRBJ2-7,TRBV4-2,ASSRDLTGSFNEQY
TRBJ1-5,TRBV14,ASSQGPLSDNQPQH
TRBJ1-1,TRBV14,ASSSLGRDTEAF